This TCR beta chain was obtained from a study of T-cell memory formation after mild COVID-19. This clonotype was counted at least ten times. What it recognizes is unknown. TCRalpha and TCRbeta libraries used 5'RACE with constant-segment primers and UMIs. TCRdb passed the 5' RACE reads through MiXCR, listing each CDR3 protein once. The repertoire has 220,000 or so distinct CDR3 sequences, around 9.1% of them found once; the top ten carry 3.5% to 4%. Findings and limits, study-wide: Contracting clones from day 15 to 85 showed balanced CD4/CD8; later expanders favored CD4+. In pre-infection memory, a portion of responding clones appeared, which suggested that cross-reactive memory joined. Confirmation of SARS-CoV-2 specificity was lacking for second-wave clones peaking day 37.

This CDR3 region has 17 residues. The germline gives CDR1 WSHSY, CDR2 SAAADI. V was shortened by 4 bases and J by 7 bases, with 23 bases between the two germline ends. The clonotype comes from a man in his late teens or twenties who had mild COVID-19 (a few samples of this study predate the infection). Cell type and time point are not known. The rearrangement uses TRBV10-2 and TRBJ2-1, with D perhaps TRBD1 or TRBD2 (5 bases each). The source material was PBMCs or a T cell subset sorted from them (not recorded which). The CDR3 DNA reads as TGCGCCAGCAGTGCCCTCGAGGGCTACCGAGGGGCAAATGAGCAGTTCTTC. Translation: CASSALEGYRGANEQFF.